This T cell receptor beta chain was found in a study of blood T cell repertoires in COVID-19. Study as a whole: PBMCs, B-cell-depleted T cells, or T cells were the source of the cDNA or gDNA that made up the material.

In the original processing: For nucleated cells, counts were estimated from reference gene primer amplification. This table comes from immunoSEQ multiplex PCR, and its TCRdb copy is limited to in-frame clones, with some not included. V and J calls and clone size are given by that table; D and trimming were obtained from the DNA. The table shows some 80,000 clones, with approximately 79% occurring only once. The sample taken for sequencing was peripheral blood. This sequence originates from an elderly woman with active or convalescent COVID-19.

The CDR3 loop is CASSFLARSSYEQYF. The CDR3 DNA follows: TGTGCCAGCAGCTTTTTAGCGAGGAGCTCCTACGAGCAGTACTTC. The rearrangement uses TRBV5-4 and TRBJ2-7; D may be TRBD2 (5 bases). Germline CDR1 and CDR2: SGHNT and YYREEE (reference sequence). V was shortened by 2 bases and J by 0 bases, with 12 bases between the two germline ends. The CDR3 has 15 residues.